This T cell receptor (beta chain) is from a study of T cell changes during pregnancy in multiple sclerosis. This clone has just one count. This CDR3 has 16 residues. The J segment lost 7 bases and the V segment lost 7 bases, leaving 16 bases of the junction unmatched. Germline V gene lookup returns CDR1 SGHDT and CDR2 YYEEEE. The table came from immunoSEQ multiplex PCR; TCRdb's copy has only in-frame clones and leaves some out. The table includes roughly 49,000 clones, roughly 92% detected once. The clonotype originates from a female donor in good health, enrolled as a control in a pregnancy study. J is TRBJ2-4 and V is TRBV5-6; 8 positions agree with TRBD2. Specimen: CD4+ T cells from peripheral blood mononuclear cells, collected in the second trimester of pregnancy. CDR3 DNA: TGTGCCAGCTTCCGGGGGGGCCCCGGTGGCGTTAACATTCAGTACTTC. This sequence encodes CASFRGGPGGVNIQYF. Together with reference TRBV5-6 and TRBJ2-4, the CDR3 gives the full variable domain: DAGVTQSPTHLIKTRGQQVTLRCSPKSGHDTVSWYQQALGQGPQFIFQYYEEEERQRGNFPDRFSGHQFPNYSSELNVNALLLGDSALYLCASFRGGPGGVNIQYFGAGTRLSVL.